These 7 T cell receptor beta chains came from one sample sequenced in a study of identical twins. TCRdb processed the 5' RACE reads anew with MiXCR; each CDR3 protein has one entry. The table records around 1.7 million distinct CDR3 sequences, about 32% of them present only once. The sample consisted of cord blood. All receptors come from a newborn girl in good health.

The rearrangement uses TRBV12-3 or TRBV12-4 and TRBJ2-1, with unresolved D. Trimming removed 8 bases at V and 0 bases at J, with 11 bases between. This CDR3 has 14 amino acids. The CDR3 region has the DNA TGTGCCAGCCTTCTGCTGGGCTCCTACAATGAGCAGTTCTTC. Translating it yields CASLLLGSYNEQFF.

The CDR3 sequence is CRARRVSTEAFF. CDR3 coding DNA: TGCAGGGCCCGTCGGGTTAGCACTGAAGCTTTCTTT. The rearrangement uses TRBV20-1 and TRBJ1-1; the D is unclear. This CDR3 has 12 residues. Germline loops: CDR1 DFQATT, CDR2 SNEGSKA (reference sequence).

J is TRBJ2-7 and V is TRBV29-1, with TRBD2 matching 15 bases. Germline CDR1 and CDR2: SQVTM and ANQGSEA. Germline trimming cut 3 bases from V and 0 bases from J; bases unmatched to any gene: 3. This CDR3 is 16 amino acids long. DNA for the CDR3: TGCAGCGTTGACGGGACTAGCGGGGGGAGCTCCTACGAGCAGTACTTC. Its translation is CSVDGTSGGSSYEQYF.

This clonotype showed up just a few times. This sequence joins TRBV28 and TRBJ2-1; D is uncertain. Germline loops: CDR1 MDHEN, CDR2 SYDVKM. This CDR3 is 15 amino acids long. The V and J ends lost 3 bases and 3 bases respectively, with 12 bases between them. CDR3 coding DNA: TGTGCCAGCAGTTTCCTAGATAGGGTCTACAATGAGCAGTTCTTC. Amino acids: CASSFLDRVYNEQFF.

This chain connects TRBV20-1 to TRBJ2-3, with a tentative D call TRBD2 (5 bases). V was shortened by 2 bases and J by 0 bases, with 15 bases between the two germline ends. CDR1 DFQATT and CDR2 SNEGSKA come from the germline V gene (reference sequence). The CDR3 consists of 16 residues. CDR3 bases: TGCAGTGCTAGAAGTTTGGAAGGCGGGAGCACAGATACGCAGTATTTT. Its protein is CSARSLEGGSTDTQYF.

The chain has TRBV28 and TRBJ2-3; TRBD2 matches at 10 bases. V was pared by 4 bases and J by 4 bases, with 8 bases of the junction left unmatched. The CDR3 sequence is 16 residues long. CDR1 and CDR2 (germline): MDHEN, SYDVKM. CDR3 sequence (DNA): TGTGCCAGCAGTTCTCCAGCGGGAGGGCCTGCAGATACGCAGTATTTT. This gives the protein CASSSPAGGPADTQYF.

V and J are TRBV10-3 and TRBJ2-5; 12 bases line up with TRBD1. The V segment lost 5 bases and the J segment 4 bases; nucleotides outside the gene matches: 8. The V gene's germline CDR1 is ENHRY and CDR2 SYGVKD. This CDR3 comprises 16 residues. This CDR3 is CAISTTGTGGGETQYF. For the CDR3, the DNA is TGTGCCATCAGTACCACCGGGACAGGGGGCGGAGAGACCCAGTACTTC.